Below are 21 T cell receptor beta chains sequenced from a single sample in a study of CD8+ T cells in alopecia areata. RNA extraction was followed by reverse transcription into cDNA, which acted as the sequencing template. Assay: immunoSEQ multiplex PCR; the TCRdb copy retains only in-frame clones and omits some. The sample yields some 210,000 clones, 57% seen once. Sequencing was performed on CD4+ T cells sorted from blood, taken at week 0. Receptors were obtained from a human donor with alopecia areata.

This clone has more than one count but fewer than ten. The chain recombines TRBV6-1 with TRBJ1-1; D not resolved. Trimming left V 6 bases short and J 2 bases short, with 10 bases between. CDR3 length: 13 residues. The germline gives CDR1 MNHNS, CDR2 SASEGT. The CDR3 protein is CASRDVGNTEAFF. The CDR3 region has the DNA TGTGCCAGCAGGGACGTGGGAAACACTGAAGCTTTCTTT.

The rearrangement joins TRBV15 to TRBJ1-5; the D gene is possibly TRBD1 (6 bases). The CDR3 spans 14 residues. Trimming removed 2 bases from V and 4 bases from J, with 9 bases in between. Per the germline V gene, CDR1 is LNHNV and CDR2 is YYDKDF (reference sequence). The CDR3 is CATSRSRGNQPQHF. CDR3 DNA: TGTGCCACCAGCAGATCCAGGGGAAATCAGCCCCAGCATTTT.

The table lists this clone with a few counts. The chain recombines TRBV6-5 with TRBJ1-2; D is ambiguous. This CDR3 has 12 amino acids. V was clipped by 8 bases and J by 4 bases, with 11 bases between them. Germline values: CDR1 MNHEY, CDR2 SVGAGI. CDR3 in amino acids: CASSGPLYGYTF. For the CDR3, the DNA is TGTGCCAGCTCCGGGCCGCTCTATGGCTACACCTTC.

The genes are TRBV7-2 and TRBJ2-7, with a weak D call TRBD2 (6 bases). The CDR3 consists of 13 residues. The ends were cut back, 5 bases at V and 9 bases at J, with 17 bases in the middle. Germline loops: CDR1 SGHTA, CDR2 FQGNSA. CDR3 sequence: CASSLGTDGRQYF. In DNA form, the CDR3 reads TGTGCCAGCAGCCTCGGGACTGATGGACGGCAGTACTTC. The variable domain in full, with the rest retrieved from reference TRBV7-2 and TRBJ2-7, is GAGVSQSPSNKVTEKGKDVELRCDPISGHTALYWYRQSLGQGLEFLIYFQGNSAPDKSGLPSDRFSAERTGGSVSTLTIQRTQQEDSAVYLCASSLGTDGRQYFGPGTRLTVT.

The rearrangement joins TRBV7-3 to TRBJ1-2; the D is unclear. The germline CDR1 and CDR2 sequences are SGHTA and FQGTGA. This CDR3 region has 15 residues. V lost 5 bases to trimming and J lost 4 bases, with 17 bases between them. The CDR3 protein is CASSTGRAAGYGYTF. CDR3 sequence (DNA): TGTGCCAGCAGCACCGGGAGGGCTGCTGGCTATGGCTACACCTTC.

The table lists this clone with a count of one. Within the sample, other DNA sequences also encode this same CDR3. The chain carries TRBV6-1 and TRBJ1-5, with D uncertain. Germline CDR1 and CDR2: MNHNS and SASEGT. The CDR3 has 14 residues. V lost 6 bases to trimming and J lost 2 bases, with 11 bases between them. CDR3 residues: CASRDYMGNQPQHF. The CDR3 DNA reads as TGTGCCAGCAGAGATTACATGGGCAATCAGCCCCAGCATTTT.

The genes are TRBV2 and TRBJ2-3; 10 bases match TRBD1. Trimming at V came to 5 bases and at J to 5 bases, leaving 4 bases not matched to a gene. This CDR3 contains 14 residues. Germline assignment: CDR1 SNHLY and CDR2 FYNNEI. The CDR3 loop is CASSMTGGRDTQYF. CDR3 sequence (DNA): TGTGCCAGCAGTATGACAGGGGGCAGAGATACGCAGTATTTT.

This clone was detected ten times or more. The chain has TRBV7-2 and TRBJ1-5; D is perhaps TRBD1 (6 bases). Germline V gene sequence: CDR1 SGHTA, CDR2 FQGNSA. CDR3 length: 16 residues. Trimming removed 8 bases at V and 4 bases at J, with 21 bases between. The CDR3 DNA follows: TGTGCCAGCGGCGATATGCGACAGGCAGGAAATCAGCCCCAGCATTTT. Protein product: CASGDMRQAGNQPQHF.

The table lists this clone with a few counts. This chain uses TRBV5-1 with TRBJ2-3, with 13 positions matching TRBD2. With 3 bases clipped from V and 1 base from J, the junction kept 2 bases outside the gene matches. This CDR3 spans 16 amino acids. The germline CDR1 and CDR2 sequences are SGHRS and YFSETQ. CDR3 sequence: CASSYGTSGGTDTQYF. For the CDR3, the DNA is TGCGCCAGCAGCTACGGGACTAGCGGGGGCACAGATACGCAGTATTTT.

This rearrangement joins TRBV6-5 to TRBJ1-2, with D possibly matching TRBD1 (6 bases). This CDR3 is 14 amino acids long. In germline, CDR1 is MNHEY, CDR2 SVGAGI. V shed 0 bases and J shed 8 bases, with 13 bases lying between them. In DNA, the CDR3 is TGTGCCAGCAGTTACTCCCCGGTGGGGACAGGCTACACCTTC. Its translation: CASSYSPVGTGYTF.

This clone was counted only a few times. This sequence joins TRBV29-1 and TRBJ2-7; D gene unclear. The germline CDR1 and CDR2 sequences are SQVTM and ANQGSEA. V was clipped by 5 bases and J by 4 bases, with 9 bases between them. The length of the CDR3 is 11 residues. CDR3 in DNA: TGCAGCGTTACCAACAGTTACGAGCAGTACTTC. It specifies CSVTNSYEQYF.

The V and J genes are TRBV29-1 and TRBJ2-3; possibly TRBD2 for D (7 bases). The V end was cut by 8 bases, the J end by 4 bases, with 22 bases between. The CDR3 has 15 amino acids. CDR1 is SQVTM and CDR2 is ANQGSEA in the germline V gene. The CDR3 loop is CSRVRGGPSPDTQYF. The CDR3 nucleotides read TGCAGCCGCGTCCGCGGGGGCCCTTCCCCAGATACGCAGTATTTT.

Remarks on this clone: At one boundary the junction diverges from the germline segment, which might be a read error. The chain uses TRBV6-1 and TRBJ2-2; 8 bases are shared with TRBD2. The length of the CDR3 is 15 residues. The V gene's germline CDR1 is MNHNS and CDR2 SASEGT. The CDR3 DNA follows: TGTGCCAGCAGTGAAGGACTAGCGAAGACCGGGGAGCTGTTTTTT. Translated: CASSEGLAKTGELFF.

The gene calls are TRBV6-5 and TRBJ1-1; D possibly corresponds to TRBD1 (6 bases). There are 16 residues in the CDR3. Trimming stripped 1 base from V and 0 bases from J, with 12 bases between. From germline, CDR1 is MNHEY and CDR2 SVGAGI. The CDR3 DNA follows: TGTGCCAGCAGTTACTTTGGGGGCAGGATGAACACTGAAGCTTTCTTT. Protein product: CASSYFGGRMNTEAFF.

The chain uses TRBV30 and TRBJ1-2; a weak D match, TRBD1 (6 bases). Trimming took off 0 bases at V and 7 bases at J, with 21 bases between the two ends. Germline V gene data show CDR1 as GTSNPN and CDR2 as SVGIG (reference sequence). The CDR3 loop spans 16 amino acids. The CDR3 region is CAWSVLAGHGGGGYTF. In DNA form, the CDR3 reads TGTGCCTGGAGTGTACTCGCGGGTCACGGAGGGGGTGGCTACACCTTC.

The rearrangement joins TRBV30 to TRBJ1-1; D possibly corresponds to TRBD1 (6 bases). CDR1 is GTSNPN, CDR2 SVGIG, per germline (reference sequence). This CDR3 comprises 13 residues. V was trimmed by 5 bases and J by 5 bases, leaving 15 bases between them. For the CDR3, the DNA is TGTGCCTGGGCCCTACAGGGAAGAACTGAAGCTTTCTTT. Protein: CAWALQGRTEAFF.

This rearrangement joins TRBV15 to TRBJ2-3; 12 positions agree with TRBD2. The CDR3 covers 16 residues. Per germline, CDR1 LNHNV and CDR2 YYDKDF (reference sequence). J was trimmed by 3 bases and V by 3 bases; bases with no gene match: 4. The CDR3 bases are TGTGCCACCAGCAGTCAGACTAGCGGGAGAACAGATACGCAGTATTTT. This encodes CATSSQTSGRTDTQYF.

This chain links TRBV7-9 with TRBJ1-2; 10 positions match TRBD1. Germline CDR1 and CDR2: SEHNR and FQNEAQ (reference sequence). The CDR3 has 15 amino acids. After removal of 5 bases from V and 4 bases from J, the junction contained 7 bases not matched to a gene. Written as DNA, the CDR3 is TGTGCCAGCAGCCCGGGGGACAGGGGTGCCTATGGCTACACCTTC. Its translation: CASSPGDRGAYGYTF.

This clone was counted only a few times. The chain's CDR3 is CASKLGEQSEQYF. The CDR3 DNA sequence: TGCGCCAGCAAGCTGGGGGAGCAAAGCGAGCAGTACTTC. The chain carries TRBV5-1 and TRBJ2-7; D tentatively fits TRBD1 or TRBD2 (5 bases each). Germline V gene lookup returns CDR1 SGHRS and CDR2 YFSETQ. The CDR3 runs to 13 residues. V shed 6 bases and J shed 6 bases, with 16 bases lying between them. The full variable domain, rest sourced from reference TRBV5-1 and TRBJ2-7, is KAGVTQTPRYLIKTRGQQVTLSCSPISGHRSVSWYQQTPGQGLQFLFEYFSETQRNKGNFPGRFSGRQFSNSRSEMNVSTLELGDSALYLCASKLGEQSEQYFGPGTRLTVT.

A few counts support this clone. The chain employs TRBV29-1 and TRBJ2-3, with a weak D call TRBD1 (6 bases). The CDR3 has 12 amino acids. Germline V gene lookup returns CDR1 SQVTM and CDR2 ANQGSEA. CDR3 sequence (DNA): TGCATCCTACAGGGCCCCACAGATACGCAGTATTTT. Translation gives CILQGPTDTQYF.

This sequence joins TRBV29-1 and TRBJ2-2, with D hard to call. The CDR3 has 13 residues. V dropped 4 bases and J dropped 0 bases, with 6 bases sitting between them. Germline CDR1 reads SQVTM; CDR2 reads ANQGSEA. Here the CDR3 DNA reads TGCAGCGTTGCCCAGACGAACACCGGGGAGCTGTTTTTT. Amino acid sequence: CSVAQTNTGELFF.